The 22 T cell receptor beta chains below come from one sample, sequenced in a study of T cell responses to AZD1222 COVID-19 vaccine. The table came from immunoSEQ multiplex PCR; TCRdb's copy has only in-frame clones and leaves some out. The sample records approximately 52,000 clones, roughly 87% being singletons. Specimen: peripheral blood, collected 28 days after the second AZD1222 dose. These receptors all stem from an adult who received the AZD1222 COVID-19 vaccine.

The chain carries TRBV11-3 and TRBJ2-1; TRBD1 aligns across 7 bases. Per the germline V gene, CDR1 is SGHNT and CDR2 is YENEEA. The CDR3 loop spans 18 amino acids. Trimming at V came to 1 base and at J to 0 bases, leaving 9 bases not matched to a gene. DNA for the CDR3: TGTGCCAGCAGCTTAGTGCCCCCCAGGGGGAGCTCCTACAATGAGCAGTTCTTC. This encodes CASSLVPPRGSSYNEQFF.

This chain joins TRBV6-4 and TRBJ2-2; perhaps TRBD1 as D (6 bases). The CDR3 contains 13 residues. V lost 6 bases and J 4 bases, leaving 9 bases between the germline ends. CDR1 and CDR2 (germline): MRHNA, SNTAGT. Written as DNA, the CDR3 is TGTGCCAGCAGCGTACAGGGCACCGGGGAGCTGTTTTTT. It is translated as CASSVQGTGELFF.

V is TRBV28 and J is TRBJ2-7; 8 nucleotides align to TRBD2. With V trimmed by 6 bases and J by 6 bases, 13 bases remained unmatched. This CDR3 is built from 15 residues. Germline CDR1 is MDHEN and CDR2 is SYDVKM. The CDR3 loop reads CASSPGLGALLEQYF. The CDR3 DNA follows: TGTGCCAGCAGCCCGGGACTAGGGGCCCTTCTCGAGCAGTACTTC.

Only one count was recorded for this clone. The J gene is TRBJ1-2, the V gene TRBV28; TRBD1 is a possible D gene (6 bases). In germline, CDR1 is MDHEN, CDR2 SYDVKM. CDR3 length: 15 amino acids. Trimming cost V 5 bases and J 2 bases, with 15 bases left between them. In DNA form, the CDR3 reads TGTGCCAGCAGTGCGTCGGGGACACCAAACTATGGCTACACCTTC. Protein: CASSASGTPNYGYTF.

The chain uses TRBV5-1 and TRBJ2-1; 7 bases fit TRBD2. The CDR3 has 14 amino acids. V trimming: 1 base; J trimming: 9 bases; junction bases outside the gene matches: 7. Germline CDR1 reads SGHRS; CDR2 reads YFSETQ. Here the CDR3 DNA reads TGCGCCAGCAGCTTGTGGCGGGAGAGTGGTGAGCAGTTCTTC. Translation gives CASSLWRESGEQFF.

This clone has more than one count but fewer than ten. V usage is TRBV5-4 and J usage is TRBJ2-7, with D perhaps TRBD1 (6 bases). The CDR3 extends over 14 amino acids. The V and J ends lost 4 bases and 2 bases respectively, with 13 bases between them. The V gene's germline CDR1 is SGHNT and CDR2 YYREEE (reference sequence). The CDR3 nucleotides read TGTGCCAGCAGCCCCAACAGGGTGCCCTACGAGCAGTACTTC. Its protein product is CASSPNRVPYEQYF.

The J gene is TRBJ1-4, the V gene TRBV5-1; no firm D call. Trimming cost V 3 bases and J 7 bases, with 19 bases left between them. The CDR3 has 16 residues. Germline-derived CDR1 and CDR2 are SGHRS and YFSETQ. CDR3: CASSSGTVSAGEKLFF. The CDR3 bases are TGCGCCAGCAGCTCGGGCACGGTTTCGGCGGGTGAAAAACTGTTTTTT.

The chain has TRBV2 and TRBJ2-3, with 9 bases fitting TRBD1. CDR1 and CDR2 (germline): SNHLY, FYNNEI. This CDR3 contains 16 residues. Trimming cost V 6 bases and J 4 bases; bases outside gene matches: 11. The CDR3 sequence is CASRLQDRGGADTQYF. The CDR3 DNA follows: TGTGCCAGCAGACTCCAAGACAGGGGGGGGGCAGATACGCAGTATTTT. The full variable domain, in which reference TRBV2 and TRBJ2-3 provide the parts outside the CDR3, is EPEVTQTPSHQVTQMGQEVILRCVPISNHLYFYWYRQILGQKVEFLVSFYNNEISEKSEIFDDQFSVERPDGSNFTLKIRSTKLEDSAMYFCASRLQDRGGADTQYFGPGTRLTVL.

This sequence joins TRBV20-1 and TRBJ2-3, with 9 bases fitting TRBD1. The CDR3 covers 16 residues. The germline CDR1 and CDR2 sequences are DFQATT and SNEGSKA (reference sequence). J lost 10 bases, V lost 3 bases, and 17 bases had no gene match. The CDR3 nucleotides read TGCAGTGCTAGTATCCGGACAGGGGACCAAATAGGGGCGCAGTATTTT. This translates into CSASIRTGDQIGAQYF.

The chain uses TRBV5-4 and TRBJ2-7; TRBD2 matches at 8 bases. CDR3 size: 13 residues. Trimming removed 4 bases from V and 4 bases from J; junction bases left unmatched: 4. Germline CDR1 is SGHNT and CDR2 is YYREEE (reference sequence). Written as DNA, the CDR3 is TGTGCCAGCAGCACCAAGCGGGAGTACGAGCAGTACTTC. Protein sequence: CASSTKREYEQYF.

This clone is a singleton in its sample. The chain employs TRBV5-1 and TRBJ2-7, with D possibly TRBD2 on 6 matching bases. Between the trimmed V and J ends, which lost 4 bases and 7 bases, there was a span of 24 bases. Looked up from germline, CDR1 is SGHRS and CDR2 is YFSETQ. The CDR3 covers 16 residues. The CDR3 reads CASSPTGDVRGMEQYF. The CDR3 region has the DNA TGCGCCAGCAGCCCCACGGGGGACGTTAGAGGAATGGAGCAGTACTTC. Using reference TRBV5-1 and TRBJ2-7 for the parts outside the CDR3, the full variable domain is KAGVTQTPRYLIKTRGQQVTLSCSPISGHRSVSWYQQTPGQGLQFLFEYFSETQRNKGNFPGRFSGRQFSNSRSEMNVSTLELGDSALYLCASSPTGDVRGMEQYFGPGTRLTVT.

The rearrangement uses TRBV14 and TRBJ1-4; D unresolved. The CDR3 has 15 residues. The V end lost 0 bases, the J end lost 2 bases, and 7 bases lay between the germline ends. Germline V gives CDR1 SGHDN, CDR2 FVKESK. The CDR3 coding sequence is TGTGCCAGCAGCCAAGACGGACTTACTAATGAAAAACTGTTTTTT. Its protein is CASSQDGLTNEKLFF. The whole variable domain, remainder taken from reference TRBV14 and TRBJ1-4, is EAGVTQFPSHSVIEKGQTVTLRCDPISGHDNLYWYRRVMGKEIKFLLHFVKESKQDESGMPNNRFLAERTGGTYSTLKVQPAELEDSGVYFCASSQDGLTNEKLFFGSGTQLSVL.

The chain combines TRBV11-3 with TRBJ1-2; possible D gene TRBD1, 6 bases. The V gene lost 0 bases and the J gene lost 7 bases, with 24 bases spanning the gap. CDR3 size: 18 residues. The germline V gene encodes CDR1 SGHNT and CDR2 YENEEA. For the CDR3, the DNA is TGTGCCAGCAGCTTAGAGGGGGGGCTCGTCCGAAAAAGCTTTGGCTACACCTTC. The encoded protein is CASSLEGGLVRKSFGYTF.

This chain joins TRBV11-2 and TRBJ2-5, with 7 nucleotides matching TRBD2. The V segment lost 0 bases and the J segment 5 bases; nucleotides outside the gene matches: 6. Germline V gives CDR1 SGHAT, CDR2 FQNNGV. The CDR3 is 15 amino acids. In DNA form, the CDR3 reads TGTGCCAGCAGCTTAGATCTCGTGGGGGGGGAGACCCAGTACTTC. This translates into CASSLDLVGGETQYF. The complete variable domain, with remaining parts taken from reference TRBV11-2 and TRBJ2-5, reads EAGVAQSPRYKIIEKRQSVAFWCNPISGHATLYWYQQILGQGPKLLIQFQNNGVVDDSQLPKDRFSAERLKGVDSTLKIQPAKLEDSAVYLCASSLDLVGGETQYFGPGTRLLVL.

The sample holds one count of this clone. The rearrangement joins TRBV9 to TRBJ2-7; TRBD1 aligns across 9 bases. The CDR3 has 15 amino acids. With 3 bases clipped from V and 3 bases from J, the junction kept 7 bases outside the gene matches. Germline V lookup: CDR1 SGDLS, CDR2 YYNGEE. CDR3 sequence reads: CASSGGQGLVYEQYF. CDR3 bases: TGTGCCAGCAGCGGGGGACAGGGTTTAGTCTACGAGCAGTACTTC.

This chain connects TRBV7-9 to TRBJ1-1, with 7 positions matching TRBD1. CDR1 SEHNR and CDR2 FQNEAQ come from the germline V gene (reference sequence). J was trimmed by 11 bases and V by 5 bases; bases with no gene match: 11. This CDR3 has 13 residues. The CDR3 is CASSRQQVRGAFF. CDR3 nucleotide sequence: TGTGCCAGCAGCCGCCAGCAAGTCAGGGGGGCTTTCTTT.

This clone is medium-sized within its sample. The V and J genes are TRBV27 and TRBJ1-2; D not resolved. The germline V gene encodes CDR1 MNHEY and CDR2 SMNVEV (reference sequence). V shed 1 base and J shed 6 bases, with 18 bases lying between them. The length of the CDR3 is 16 residues. The CDR3 is CASSLFKTGIFNGYTF. The CDR3 bases are TGTGCCAGCAGTTTATTCAAGACCGGTATCTTTAATGGCTACACCTTC.

This rearrangement joins TRBV6-5 to TRBJ1-1; TRBD1 might be the D (5 bases). This CDR3 spans 13 amino acids. Trimming removed 2 bases at V and 7 bases at J, with 11 bases between. Germline V gene sequence: CDR1 MNHEY, CDR2 SVGAGI. CDR3 residues: CASSYRFGGEAFF. Written as DNA, the CDR3 is TGTGCCAGCAGTTACAGGTTCGGGGGTGAAGCTTTCTTT.

This rearrangement joins TRBV30 to TRBJ2-1; D ambiguous. The CDR3 totals 15 residues. V lost 2 bases to trimming and J lost 0 bases, with 11 bases between them. CDR1 and CDR2 (germline): GTSNPN, SVGIG (reference sequence). CDR3 in DNA: TGTGCCTGGAGTAGGCAGCTGAGCTCCTACAATGAGCAGTTCTTC. Translated: CAWSRQLSSYNEQFF.

The chain carries TRBV24-1 and TRBJ2-1; D is uncertain. The CDR3 is made up of 16 amino acids. V lost 5 bases, J lost 5 bases, and 18 bases lay in between. Germline lookup yields CDR1 KGHDR and CDR2 SFDVKD. The CDR3, as DNA: TGTGCCACCAGTGCTCCCCAAGTGTCGGGCAACAATGAGCAGTTCTTC. It translates to CATSAPQVSGNNEQFF.

The V call is TRBV20-1, the J call TRBJ1-1; the D gene is possibly TRBD1 (5 bases). Germline V gene lookup returns CDR1 DFQATT and CDR2 SNEGSKA (reference sequence). Trimming removed 3 bases at V and 10 bases at J, with 12 bases between. The CDR3 is 11 amino acids. This CDR3 is CSASRGSRAFF. The CDR3 DNA is TGCAGTGCTAGTCGGGGCAGTAGAGCTTTCTTT.

The chain uses TRBV19 and TRBJ2-2; D gene unclear. This CDR3 spans 14 amino acids. V was shortened by 1 base and J by 5 bases, with 8 bases between the two germline ends. Germline loops: CDR1 LNHDA, CDR2 SQIVND (reference sequence). The CDR3 region has the DNA TGTGCCAGTAGTATAGGGGAAGGGACCGGGGAGCTGTTTTTT. Encoded protein: CASSIGEGTGELFF.